Each of the 30 T cell receptor beta chains below was sequenced from the same sample in a study of CD8+ T cells in alopecia areata. RNA extraction was followed by reverse transcription into cDNA, which acted as the sequencing template. The assay was immunoSEQ multiplex PCR, and TCRdb's table has in-frame clones only and misses some. This table has 200,000 to 250,000 clones, approximately 52% appearing once. The starting material was CD4+ T cells sorted from blood, obtained at week 0. The receptors come from a human donor with alopecia areata.

On this clone: Within the sample, other DNA sequences also encode this same CDR3. The CDR3 DNA follows: TGCAGCGTCGTAGGTGTATTAGCCAAAAACATTCAGTACTTC. Amino acid sequence: CSVVGVLAKNIQYF. The chain couples TRBV29-1 to TRBJ2-4; D uncertain. The length of the CDR3 is 14 residues. Germline V gene sequence: CDR1 SQVTM, CDR2 ANQGSEA. V gave up 6 bases and J gave up 0 bases, with 12 bases separating them.

The chain combines TRBV2 with TRBJ1-5; the D gene is possibly TRBD1 (5 bases). The length of the CDR3 is 14 residues. Trimming took off 3 bases at V and 7 bases at J, with 13 bases between the two ends. Germline-derived CDR1 and CDR2 are SNHLY and FYNNEI. CDR3 amino acids: CASSEGGRTQPQHF. In DNA form, the CDR3 reads TGTGCCAGCAGTGAGGGGGGACGCACCCAGCCCCAGCATTTT. Variable domain in full (rest from reference TRBV2 and TRBJ1-5): EPEVTQTPSHQVTQMGQEVILRCVPISNHLYFYWYRQILGQKVEFLVSFYNNEISEKSEIFDDQFSVERPDGSNFTLKIRSTKLEDSAMYFCASSEGGRTQPQHFGDGTRLSIL.

This clone was seen a few times. The chain recombines TRBV6-1 with TRBJ1-5; tentative D call: TRBD1 (6 bases). V was pared by 0 bases and J by 5 bases, with 20 bases between. The CDR3 runs to 18 residues. The germline V gene has CDR1 MNHNS and CDR2 SASEGT. CDR3 protein: CASSEAASGASTDQPQHF. DNA of the CDR3: TGTGCCAGCAGTGAAGCGGCGTCAGGGGCGAGTACGGATCAGCCCCAGCATTTT.

This clone was seen a few times. The chain carries TRBV5-4 and TRBJ1-2; D not certain. CDR1 is SGHNT, CDR2 YYREEE, per germline (reference sequence). The CDR3 runs to 18 residues. The V and J ends lost 4 bases and 4 bases respectively, with 26 bases between them. The DNA of the CDR3 is TGTGCCAGCAGCCCCCCGCCGTTAGCGGGAGCAACCTTCTATGGCTACACCTTC. Translated: CASSPPPLAGATFYGYTF.

This clone was seen only once. The genes are TRBV9 and TRBJ2-3; maybe TRBD1 (7 bases). V was clipped by 4 bases and J by 5 bases, with 23 bases between them. The CDR3 totals 17 residues. Germline V lookup: CDR1 SGDLS, CDR2 YYNGEE. The CDR3 region has the DNA TGTGCCAGCAGCTCCGAGAGAAGGCAGGGGGGTCTAGATACGCAGTATTTT. Translation gives CASSSERRQGGLDTQYF.

V gene TRBV29-1 combines with J gene TRBJ2-3; 8 bases line up with TRBD1. This CDR3 has 16 residues. With V trimmed by 3 bases and J by 3 bases, 11 bases remained unmatched. Germline CDR1 reads SQVTM; CDR2 reads ANQGSEA. For the CDR3, the DNA is TGCAGCGTTGACCGTCCGACAGGGGTTAGGACAGATACGCAGTATTTT. Its protein is CSVDRPTGVRTDTQYF.

This clone was recorded at least ten times. The V and J genes are TRBV6-5 and TRBJ1-3; D unclear. CDR3 size: 12 residues. The V gene lost 6 bases and the J gene lost 4 bases, with 7 bases spanning the gap. The germline V gene has CDR1 MNHEY and CDR2 SVGAGI. CDR3 nucleotides: TGTGCCAGCAGCGGGAGCGGAAACACCATATATTTT. This encodes CASSGSGNTIYF.

The gene calls are TRBV5-6 and TRBJ1-3; 9 bases align to TRBD1. The CDR3 runs to 15 residues. Germline values: CDR1 SGHDT, CDR2 YYEEEE. The trim removed 4 bases at V and 3 bases at J, leaving 5 bases unmatched. CDR3 in amino acids: CASSGTGLSGNTIYF. CDR3 in DNA: TGTGCCAGCAGCGGGACAGGGTTGAGTGGAAACACCATATATTTT.

The table lists this clone with many counts. This chain uses TRBV18 with TRBJ2-7, with a possible D match to TRBD1 (5 bases). Germline V CDR1 and CDR2: KGHSH, LQKENI. The V gene lost 3 bases and the J gene lost 7 bases, with 19 bases spanning the gap. The CDR3 sequence is 15 residues long. The CDR3 DNA reads as TGTGCCAGCTCACCTCGACAGTCAATAGGTCTAGAGCAGTACTTC. Translation: CASSPRQSIGLEQYF.

This clone was counted between two and nine times. This sequence joins TRBV6-5 and TRBJ2-7, with 7 nucleotides matching TRBD2. The CDR3 is 14 amino acids. Germline V gene lookup returns CDR1 MNHEY and CDR2 SVGAGI. V lost 6 bases to trimming and J lost 2 bases; unmatched junction nucleotides: 7. CDR3 protein: CASSPQRGTYEQYF. The CDR3 DNA reads as TGTGCCAGCAGCCCCCAGCGGGGAACCTACGAGCAGTACTTC.

V usage is TRBV19 and J usage is TRBJ2-2; tentatively, D is TRBD2 (6 bases). V lost 5 bases to trimming and J lost 5 bases, with 12 bases between them. Germline V gene sequence: CDR1 LNHDA, CDR2 SQIVND (reference sequence). The CDR3 is 14 residues long. In DNA form, the CDR3 reads TGTGCCAGTAGTCCGTTGGGGAGGACCGGGGAGCTGTTTTTT. It codes for CASSPLGRTGELFF.

This chain uses TRBV5-1 with TRBJ2-7; D is unresolved. CDR1 is SGHRS and CDR2 is YFSETQ in the germline V gene. The V and J ends lost 4 bases and 3 bases respectively, with 5 bases between them. The CDR3 length is 11 residues. The CDR3 loop is CASSDLYEQYF. The CDR3 nucleotides read TGCGCCAGCAGCGATCTCTACGAGCAGTACTTC.

This chain uses TRBV19 with TRBJ1-5; D gene uncertain. V was shortened by 3 bases and J by 7 bases, with 10 bases between the two germline ends. CDR3 size: 13 residues. The germline CDR1 and CDR2 sequences are LNHDA and SQIVND (reference sequence). CDR3 region: CASSMSGRQPQHF. The CDR3 nucleotides read TGTGCCAGTAGTATGTCAGGAAGACAGCCCCAGCATTTT.

This clone was found a few times. This rearrangement joins TRBV5-1 to TRBJ2-1; no clear D. This CDR3 is 14 amino acids long. Trimming took off 3 bases at V and 8 bases at J, with 15 bases between the two ends. Germline V gene lookup returns CDR1 SGHRS and CDR2 YFSETQ. CDR3 sequence reads: CASSSTPGDDEQFF. CDR3 bases: TGCGCCAGCAGCTCCACACCTGGGGATGATGAGCAGTTCTTC.

This chain links TRBV7-2 with TRBJ2-7; D might be TRBD1 (5 bases). The ends were cut back, 7 bases at V and 2 bases at J, with 15 bases in the middle. Germline V CDR1 and CDR2: SGHTA, FQGNSA. This CDR3 has 14 amino acids. CDR3 amino acids: CASTPSPGTYEQYF. CDR3 sequence (DNA): TGTGCCAGCACTCCCTCCCCAGGGACCTACGAGCAGTACTTC.

This clone was observed a few times. The chain couples TRBV2 to TRBJ1-5; D call uncertain. CDR1 and CDR2 from the germline V gene are SNHLY and FYNNEI. The CDR3 has 13 amino acids. Trimming removed 2 bases from V and 4 bases from J, with 6 bases in between. The CDR3 region has the DNA TGTGCCAGCAGTGAACAGGAGAATCAGCCCCAGCATTTT. Protein sequence: CASSEQENQPQHF.

The chain employs TRBV19 and TRBJ2-3; weak D call: TRBD1 (6 bases). The germline V gene encodes CDR1 LNHDA and CDR2 SQIVND (reference sequence). The CDR3 consists of 14 residues. V lost 10 bases to trimming and J lost 0 bases, with 14 bases between them. CDR3 DNA sequence: TGTGCCACCCTAATGAGGGGGAGCACAGATACGCAGTATTTT. It yields the protein CATLMRGSTDTQYF.

Details on this clone: One end of the junction does not line up with germline, which may come from a read error. The chain couples TRBV7-7 to TRBJ2-7, with 7 bases identical to TRBD1. The CDR3 contains 14 residues. Germline CDR1 SSHAT, CDR2 FNYEAQ (reference sequence). The CDR3 bases are TGTGCTAGCAGCCCCCAGCCAGGGGGTCACGAGCAGTACTTC. Protein: CASSPQPGGHEQYF.

The chain links TRBV18 to TRBJ2-7; maybe TRBD1 (6 bases). Germline CDR1 reads KGHSH; CDR2 reads LQKENI. Trimming cost V 3 bases and J 2 bases, with 11 bases left between them. The CDR3 loop spans 14 amino acids. CDR3 nucleotide sequence: TGTGCCAGCTCACCCGGACAGCTAGCCTACGAGCAGTACTTC. It is translated as CASSPGQLAYEQYF.

The gene calls are TRBV5-1 and TRBJ2-1; 11 nucleotides align to TRBD2. The CDR3 spans 16 residues. In germline, CDR1 is SGHRS, CDR2 YFSETQ. The V and J ends lost 3 bases and 2 bases, in that order; junction bases with no gene match: 4. The CDR3 region has the DNA TGCGCCAGCAGCTCGATTAGCGGGAGGGCCTACAATGAGCAGTTCTTC. It translates to CASSSISGRAYNEQFF.

V is TRBV27 and J is TRBJ1-2; no clear D gene. Trimming pared 4 bases from V and 2 bases from J, leaving 5 bases between. The CDR3 is 12 residues long. CDR1 is MNHEY, CDR2 SMNVEV, per germline (reference sequence). The CDR3 bases are TGTGCCAGCAGTTCAGGAAACTATGGCTACACCTTC. Its protein product is CASSSGNYGYTF.

CDR3 sequence: CALGQGAAYGYTF. CDR3 sequence (DNA): TGTGCCTTGGGACAGGGGGCTGCCTATGGCTACACCTTC. This chain joins TRBV30 and TRBJ1-2; 12 bases are a match to TRBD1. The CDR3 loop spans 13 amino acids. V dropped 7 bases and J dropped 4; count of bases not matched to a gene: 4. Germline assignment: CDR1 GTSNPN and CDR2 SVGIG (reference sequence).

The chain joins TRBV25-1 to TRBJ2-1; 9 bases are a match to TRBD1. The V gene's germline CDR1 is MGHDK and CDR2 SYGVNS. The CDR3 is 17 residues long. Losses at the gene ends were 2 bases for V and 5 bases for J; bases not matched to a gene: 10. DNA of the CDR3: TGTGCCAGCAGTGAACTACTGACAGGGGGGGTAGACAATGAGCAGTTCTTC. Translating it yields CASSELLTGGVDNEQFF. Full variable domain (remainder filled in from reference TRBV25-1 and TRBJ2-1): EADIYQTPRYLVIGTGKKITLECSQTMGHDKMYWYQQDPGMELHLIHYSYGVNSTEKGDLSSESTVSRIRTEHFPLTLESARPSHTSQYLCASSELLTGGVDNEQFFGPGTRLTVL.

To note about this clone: The junction and the germline gene differ at one end; a read error may be behind it. The V gene is TRBV5-1, the J gene TRBJ2-7, with D possibly TRBD1 on 5 matching bases. Per the germline V gene, CDR1 is SGHRS and CDR2 is YFSETQ. This CDR3 contains 11 residues. The chain's CDR3 is CASSLEQGPPF. Written as DNA, the CDR3 is TGCGCCAGCAGCTTGGAGCAGGGTCCGCCCTTC.

In this sample, this clone turned up a few times. The V gene is TRBV13, the J gene TRBJ1-6; no firm D call. Trimming cost V 4 bases and J 7 bases, with 11 bases left between them. Germline loops: CDR1 PRHDT, CDR2 FYEKMQ (reference sequence). The CDR3 sequence is 14 residues long. The CDR3 loop is CASSSREANSPLHF. CDR3 bases: TGTGCCAGCAGCTCCCGGGAAGCAAATTCACCCCTCCACTTT.

The chain uses TRBV29-1 and TRBJ2-3; 7 bases map to TRBD1. The CDR3 has 13 amino acids. Germline V gives CDR1 SQVTM, CDR2 ANQGSEA. V shed 7 bases and J 9 bases; nucleotides not matched to a gene: 13. Here the CDR3 reads CSAGQRLRGTQYF. DNA of the CDR3: TGCAGCGCGGGACAGAGACTCAGGGGGACGCAGTATTTT.

This clone came up a few times. This chain links TRBV6-5 with TRBJ2-7; TRBD1 matches at 8 bases. V lost 6 bases and J lost 0; bases outside the gene matches: 7. The CDR3 loop spans 15 amino acids. Germline V lookup: CDR1 MNHEY, CDR2 SVGAGI. The CDR3 coding sequence is TGTGCCAGCAGGCCGGACAGGGCTTTCTCCTACGAGCAGTACTTC. Protein product: CASRPDRAFSYEQYF.

This rearrangement joins TRBV7-9 to TRBJ2-5; D is perhaps TRBD2 (6 bases). Germline CDR1 reads SEHNR; CDR2 reads FQNEAQ (reference sequence). Trimming left V 5 bases short and J 2 bases short, with 15 bases between. This CDR3 comprises 15 residues. DNA for the CDR3: TGTGCCAGCAGCCTATATAGCGGAACGCAAGAGACCCAGTACTTC. The encoded protein is CASSLYSGTQETQYF. The variable domain in full, with the rest retrieved from reference TRBV7-9 and TRBJ2-5, is DTGVSQNPRHKITKRGQNVTFRCDPISEHNRLYWYRQTLGQGPEFLTYFQNEAQLEKSRLLSDRFSAERPKGSFSTLEIQRTEQGDSAMYLCASSLYSGTQETQYFGPGTRLLVL.

The chain has TRBV5-1 and TRBJ2-3; 7 nucleotides match TRBD2. The germline V gene has CDR1 SGHRS and CDR2 YFSETQ. J lost 5 bases, V lost 3 bases, and 0 bases had no gene match. The CDR3 covers 12 residues. CDR3: CASSWGGDTQYF. CDR3 bases: TGCGCCAGCAGCTGGGGGGGAGATACGCAGTATTTT.

The DNA for the CDR3 is TGTGCTAGCCTCCTCGGGACAGGAGATCAGCCCCAGCATTTT. This encodes CASLLGTGDQPQHF. This chain joins TRBV12-5 and TRBJ1-5; 8 positions agree with TRBD1. The germline V gene has CDR1 LGHNT and CDR2 FRNRAP. The CDR3 consists of 14 residues. The V gene end was trimmed by 9 bases and the J gene end by 5 bases; junction bases not matched to a gene: 9.